These T cell receptor beta chains were read from a single sample in a study of monozygotic twins with inflammatory bowel disease. TCRdb re-called the 5' RACE reads, yielding one record per CDR3 amino acid sequence without DNA. The sample holds about 210,000 distinct CDR3 sequences. The sample was blood. These receptors all come from a human donor with ulcerative colitis or Crohn's disease, or a healthy co-twin of an affected twin (not recorded which). CDR3s include the opening cysteine and the closing phenylalanine or tryptophan.

v_gene: TRBV4-2; j_gene: TRBJ2-3; CDR3aa: CASSPDLDRTSGRYTQYF
v_gene: TRBV6-2/TRBV6-3; j_gene: TRBJ2-3; CDR3aa: CASSYKRESFVDTQYF
v_gene: TRBV3-1; j_gene: TRBJ1-2; CDR3aa: CASSPRTGGVVSGYTF
v_gene: TRBV20-1; j_gene: TRBJ1-1; CDR3aa: CSASLGQEAFF
v_gene: TRBV11-3; j_gene: TRBJ2-6; CDR3aa: CASSPGVSGANVLTF
v_gene: TRBV20-1; j_gene: TRBJ2-1; CDR3aa: CSARVWTGKNEQFF
v_gene: TRBV12-3/TRBV12-4; j_gene: TRBJ1-5; CDR3aa: CASTQQVLPNQPQHF
v_gene: TRBV19; j_gene: TRBJ1-6; CDR3aa: CASRPGGIGSPLHF
v_gene: TRBV20-1; j_gene: TRBJ1-4; CDR3aa: CSALRATNEKLFF
v_gene: TRBV19; j_gene: TRBJ2-1; CDR3aa: CASSMATYNEQFF
v_gene: TRBV10-3; j_gene: TRBJ2-2; CDR3aa: CAIPRGKGDTGELFF
v_gene: TRBV5-1; j_gene: TRBJ2-1; CDR3aa: CASSLEASGGAGEQFF
v_gene: TRBV5-1; j_gene: TRBJ2-3; CDR3aa: CASSLDITDTQYF
v_gene: TRBV28; j_gene: TRBJ2-1; CDR3aa: CASIPGYAGVTEQFF
v_gene: TRBV6-1; j_gene: TRBJ1-4; CDR3aa: CASRILVSTNEKLFF
v_gene: TRBV6-5; j_gene: TRBJ1-1; CDR3aa: CASSYSGLPNTEAFF
v_gene: TRBV7-6; j_gene: TRBJ2-7; CDR3aa: CASSAGTGDNYEQYF
v_gene: TRBV11-2; j_gene: TRBJ2-1; CDR3aa: CASSRWGAGYNEQFF
v_gene: TRBV5-1; j_gene: TRBJ1-3; CDR3aa: CASSRSPLPGQVSGNTIYF
v_gene: TRBV2; j_gene: TRBJ2-3; CDR3aa: CASSEKLLQAGGSRDTQYF
v_gene: TRBV27; j_gene: TRBJ1-2; CDR3aa: CASSLGRGAYGYTF
v_gene: TRBV6-2/TRBV6-3; j_gene: TRBJ1-6; CDR3aa: CASSQQYGQLSPLHF
v_gene: TRBV20-1; j_gene: TRBJ1-1; CDR3aa: CSAGVRGAMNTEAFF
v_gene: TRBV11-2; j_gene: TRBJ2-3; CDR3aa: CASSLERDTQYF
v_gene: TRBV7-9; j_gene: TRBJ2-5; CDR3aa: CASSSRQGGAGQETQYF
v_gene: TRBV2; j_gene: TRBJ1-4; CDR3aa: CASSEDFQGSREKLFF
v_gene: TRBV27; j_gene: TRBJ1-2; CDR3aa: CATVDRVYGYTF
v_gene: TRBV5-1; j_gene: TRBJ1-1; CDR3aa: CASSLRLGTEAFF
v_gene: TRBV10-3; j_gene: TRBJ1-1; CDR3aa: CAISPDGNTEAFF
v_gene: TRBV28; j_gene: TRBJ2-1; CDR3aa: CASTRTEYNEQFF
v_gene: TRBV5-5; j_gene: TRBJ2-3; CDR3aa: CASSLREGEGTDTQYF
v_gene: TRBV24-1; j_gene: TRBJ1-1; CDR3aa: CATSDSPGGGRTEAFF
v_gene: TRBV4-3; j_gene: TRBJ2-2; CDR3aa: CASSQDAEPRAGELFF
v_gene: TRBV7-7; j_gene: TRBJ2-3; CDR3aa: CASSSRGVTDTQYF
v_gene: TRBV7-2; j_gene: TRBJ2-5; CDR3aa: CASSLAWTSQETQYF
v_gene: TRBV5-1; j_gene: TRBJ2-3; CDR3aa: CASSLESVRGSSTDTQYF
v_gene: TRBV7-9; j_gene: TRBJ2-1; CDR3aa: CASSFLNRGAAEQFF
v_gene: TRBV7-2; j_gene: TRBJ2-7; CDR3aa: CASSSVFGMDEQYF
v_gene: TRBV29-1; j_gene: TRBJ2-1; CDR3aa: CSVDGWDYEQFF
v_gene: TRBV20-1; j_gene: TRBJ1-2; CDR3aa: CSARDSVGYGYTF
v_gene: TRBV28; j_gene: TRBJ2-7; CDR3aa: CASSFRGVTSHEQYF
v_gene: TRBV12-3/TRBV12-4; j_gene: TRBJ2-7; CDR3aa: CASSASLGTSGHYEQYF
v_gene: TRBV4-1; j_gene: TRBJ1-1; CDR3aa: CASSQETGRTFWNTEAFF
v_gene: TRBV4-1; j_gene: TRBJ2-7; CDR3aa: CASSYMIRAEQYF
v_gene: TRBV6-4; j_gene: TRBJ2-7; CDR3aa: CASRRDRGSYEQYF
v_gene: TRBV7-2; j_gene: TRBJ2-2; CDR3aa: CASSLGRGATGELFF
v_gene: TRBV20-1; j_gene: TRBJ2-5; CDR3aa: CSAKRGETQYF
v_gene: TRBV9; j_gene: TRBJ2-1; CDR3aa: CASSVGGGIFNEQFF
v_gene: TRBV19; j_gene: TRBJ1-2; CDR3aa: CASGTGGGYGYTF
v_gene: TRBV7-2; j_gene: TRBJ2-1; CDR3aa: CASSQRTRSYNEQFF
v_gene: TRBV13; j_gene: TRBJ2-6; CDR3aa: CASSSTDSGANVLTF
v_gene: TRBV6-5; j_gene: TRBJ1-2; CDR3aa: CASSDRGSAGYTF
v_gene: TRBV5-1; j_gene: TRBJ2-7; CDR3aa: CASSLATGQGMEQYF
v_gene: TRBV12-3/TRBV12-4; j_gene: TRBJ2-1; CDR3aa: CASSSFLEQFF
v_gene: TRBV4-1; j_gene: TRBJ1-1; CDR3aa: CASSQPPDRLNTEAFF
v_gene: TRBV19; j_gene: TRBJ1-5; CDR3aa: CASSIGTERYQPQHF
v_gene: TRBV7-2; j_gene: TRBJ2-2; CDR3aa: CASSVSFFSETGELFF